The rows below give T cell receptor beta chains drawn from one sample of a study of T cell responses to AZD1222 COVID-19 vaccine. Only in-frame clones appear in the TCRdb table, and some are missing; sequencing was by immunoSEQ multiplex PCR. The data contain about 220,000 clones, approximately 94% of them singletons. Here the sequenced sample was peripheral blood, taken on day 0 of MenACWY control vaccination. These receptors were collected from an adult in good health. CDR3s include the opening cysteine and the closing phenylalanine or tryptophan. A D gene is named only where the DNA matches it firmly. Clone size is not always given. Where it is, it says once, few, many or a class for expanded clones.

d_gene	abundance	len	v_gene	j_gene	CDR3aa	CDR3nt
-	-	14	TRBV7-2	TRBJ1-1	CASRPGGMNTEAFF	TGTGCCAGCAGACCGGGGGGTATGAACACTGAAGCTTTCTTT
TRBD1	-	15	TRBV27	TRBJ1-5	CASSFGTGRNQPQHF	TGTGCCAGCAGTTTCGGGACAGGCCGTAATCAGCCCCAGCATTTT
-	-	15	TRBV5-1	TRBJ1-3	CASSRNTGSGNTIYF	TGCGCCAGCAGCCGGAATACAGGCTCTGGAAACACCATATATTTT
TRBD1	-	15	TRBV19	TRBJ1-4	CASSTGGETNEKLFF	TGTGCCAGTAGTACAGGGGGCGAAACTAATGAAAAACTGTTTTTT
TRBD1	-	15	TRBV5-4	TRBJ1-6	CASSLRGPLYSPLHF	TGTGCCAGCAGCTTGAGGGGGCCCCTGTATTCACCCCTCCACTTT
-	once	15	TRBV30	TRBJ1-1	CAWSAGDRLNTEAFF	TGTGCCTGGAGTGCGGGAGACAGGCTGAACACTGAAGCTTTCTTT
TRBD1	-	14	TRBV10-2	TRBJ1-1	CASSDQGANTEAFF	TGCGCCAGCAGTGATCAGGGGGCAAACACTGAAGCTTTCTTT
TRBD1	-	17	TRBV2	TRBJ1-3	CASRAGQGRNSGNTIYF	TGTGCCAGCAGGGCCGGACAGGGGAGGAACTCTGGAAACACCATATATTTT
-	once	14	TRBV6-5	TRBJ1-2	CASTTDRGLYGYTF	TGTGCCAGCACCACGGACCGGGGTCTCTATGGCTACACCTTC
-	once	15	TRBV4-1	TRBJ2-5	CASSLLRRAQETQYF	TGCGCCAGCAGCCTCCTTAGACGCGCACAAGAGACCCAGTACTTC
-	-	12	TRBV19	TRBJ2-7	CASSSGAYEQYF	TGTGCCAGTAGTTCAGGGGCCTACGAGCAGTACTTC
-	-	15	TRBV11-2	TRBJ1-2	CASTPVRSGYYGYTF	TGTGCCAGCACCCCAGTCAGGTCTGGGTACTATGGCTACACCTTC
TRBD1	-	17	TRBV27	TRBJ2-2	CASSLSLDRGRAGELFF	TGTGCCAGCAGTTTATCGCTCGACAGGGGGCGCGCCGGGGAGCTGTTTTTT
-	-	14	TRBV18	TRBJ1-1	CASSPRGEGTEAFF	TGTGCCAGCTCACCACGGGGCGAGGGCACTGAAGCTTTCTTT
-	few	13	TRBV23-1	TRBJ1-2	CASSQSGARGYTF	TGCGCCAGCAGTCAATCGGGGGCGAGGGGCTACACCTTC
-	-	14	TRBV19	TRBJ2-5	CASSNRGGGETQYF	TGTGCCAGTAGTAACCGGGGTGGGGGAGAGACCCAGTACTTC